What follows describes a single T cell receptor beta chain. The CDR3 spans 12 residues. The V end was cut by 3 bases, the J end by 6 bases, with 7 bases between. Germline V lookup: CDR1 MDHEN, CDR2 SYDVKM. This sample stems from a study of CD8 T cells in Susac syndrome. Sequencing targeted TCR beta in blood CD8+ and CD4+ T cells. Purification of the CD8+ and CD4+ T cells relied on negative isolation, and TEMRA cells underwent FACS enrichment. Reverse transcription of about 0.45 to 1 ug RNA used random hexamers. Amplification of TCR beta CDR3 across 54 Vbeta and 13 Jbeta was performed with immunoSEQ multiplex PCR. One entry per CDR3 protein, called by TCRdb with MiXCR from the immunoSEQ multiplex PCR reads. Of 85,000 to 95,000 distinct CDR3 sequences listed, 85% to 95% are singletons.

Sequencing input: CD4+ T cells from PBMCs. This rearrangement joins TRBV28 to TRBJ2-3; D possibly uses TRBD1 or TRBD2 (6 bases each). The origin of this receptor is a human donor with Susac syndrome. The chain's CDR3 is CASSLGGDTQYF. Written as DNA, the CDR3 is TGTGCCAGCAGTTTGGGGGGCGATACGCAGTATTTT.